The present T cell receptor beta chain was sequenced within a study of patients and donors after allogeneic stem cell transplantation. The sample holds many counts of this clonotype. The ends lost 5 bases at V and 7 bases at J; junction bases unmatched: 10. This CDR3 contains 15 residues. Germline CDR1 reads MNHNS; CDR2 reads SASEGT. TCRdb reprocessed the RT-PCR reads via MiXCR and lists one record per CDR3 protein. Counted here are approximately 20,000 distinct CDR3 sequences, 4.5% to 5.5% occurring once; the ten biggest clones make up around 42%. The source material was blood, either unsorted or a sorted T cell fraction (not recorded which). The receptor was derived from a human donor who was either an allogeneic HSCT recipient or a stem cell or donor lymphocyte infusion donor (not recorded which). It is not recorded whose cells these are; they may come from a transplant donor. The gene calls are TRBV6-1 and TRBJ1-5; 8 bases align to TRBD1. The CDR3 DNA reads as TGTGCCAGCAGTCGGACACCAGGGGGCGCCCAGCCCCAGCATTTT. Translated: CASSRTPGGAQPQHF.